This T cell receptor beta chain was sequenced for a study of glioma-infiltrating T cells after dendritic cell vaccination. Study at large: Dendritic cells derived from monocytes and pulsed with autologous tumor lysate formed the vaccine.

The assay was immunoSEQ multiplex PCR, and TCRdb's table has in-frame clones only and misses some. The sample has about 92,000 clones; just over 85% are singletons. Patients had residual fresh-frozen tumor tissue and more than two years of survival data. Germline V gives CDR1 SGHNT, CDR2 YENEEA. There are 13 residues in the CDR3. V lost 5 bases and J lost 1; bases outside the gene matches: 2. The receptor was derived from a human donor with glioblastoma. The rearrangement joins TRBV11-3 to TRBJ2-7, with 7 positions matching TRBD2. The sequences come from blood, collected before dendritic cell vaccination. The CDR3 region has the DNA TGTGCCAGCAGCATGGGACTATCCTACGAGCAGTACTTC. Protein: CASSMGLSYEQYF.